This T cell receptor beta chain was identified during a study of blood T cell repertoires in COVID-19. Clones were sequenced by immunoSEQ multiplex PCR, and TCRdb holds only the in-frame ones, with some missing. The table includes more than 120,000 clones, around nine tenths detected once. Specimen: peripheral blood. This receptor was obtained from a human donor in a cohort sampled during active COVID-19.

The CDR3 sequence: CASSFGGAIGETQYF. Here the CDR3 DNA reads TGTGCCAGCAGCTTCGGGGGGGCCATTGGAGAGACCCAGTACTTC. The chain is built from TRBV7-3 and TRBJ2-5; 8 positions agree with TRBD2. V lost 3 bases and J lost 4; bases outside the gene matches: 7. CDR1 and CDR2 (germline): SGHTA, FQGTGA. This CDR3 region has 15 residues.